This T cell receptor beta chain was obtained from a study of OX40 agonist ivuxolimab in advanced cancers. In the case of this clone: The target antigen is unknown.

Study observations and caveats: CD4+ and CD8+ blood T cells expanded clonally by week 6 at 0.1 to 3.0 mg/kg. Low normalized T-cell clonal expansion was also seen in some nonresponders.

This table comes from immunoSEQ multiplex PCR, and its TCRdb copy is limited to in-frame clones, with some not included. The repertoire consists of about 27,000 clones, with roughly 80% occurring once and the leading ten covering over 20%. Systemic immunosuppression or a history of autoimmune disease excluded patients. Samples were taken at baseline and on day 1 of cycles 4 and 7. V lost 3 bases and J lost 3, with 9 bases in between. The CDR3 is 13 amino acids. The germline gives CDR1 MNHNS, CDR2 SASEGT. This chain joins TRBV6-1 and TRBJ2-7, with D maybe TRBD2 (6 bases). Sequencing used CD4+ or CD8+ T cells sorted from blood, obtained in a trial of the OX40 agonist ivuxolimab. This clonotype was sampled from an adult with an advanced solid tumor such as melanoma, head and neck, liver or kidney cancer. The CDR3 nucleotides read TGTGCCAGCAGTGATTGGAGGGACTACGAGCAGTACTTC. Its protein is CASSDWRDYEQYF.